This entry lists 26 T cell receptor beta chains sequenced from one sample in a study of T-cell reconstitution after alpha-beta-depleted transplantation in children. Unique molecular identifiers were incorporated into the prepared TCRbeta library. Each CDR3 protein is one row after TCRdb ran MiXCR on the PCR reads. The sample includes some 500,000 distinct CDR3 sequences, around 18% of them seen just once. The input for sequencing was PBMCs from the stem cell graft donor, taken from the stem cell graft. The receptors come from a human donor who donated a stem cell graft to a child with acute lymphoblastic leukemia.

A few counts support this clonotype. The chain employs TRBV30 and TRBJ2-7, with D possibly being TRBD1 (7 bases). With 3 bases removed from V and 3 bases from J, the gap between germline ends came to 15 bases. Germline CDR1 and CDR2: GTSNPN and SVGIG (reference sequence). CDR3 length: 14 residues. The CDR3 region is CAWREGQFDYEQYF. In DNA, the CDR3 is TGTGCCTGGAGGGAGGGACAGTTCGACTACGAGCAGTACTTC.

This clonotype turned up a few times. This rearrangement joins TRBV9 to TRBJ2-4, with TRBD1 matching over 8 bases. Germline V gives CDR1 SGDLS, CDR2 YYNGEE. The J segment lost 0 bases and the V segment lost 0 bases, leaving 20 bases of the junction unmatched. The length of the CDR3 is 22 residues. The CDR3 DNA reads as TGTGCCAGCAGCGTAGGGACAGGGACGTTTTCCACCGTTTGGGGAGCCAAAAACATTCAGTACTTC. This sequence encodes CASSVGTGTFSTVWGAKNIQYF. Based on the CDR3 plus reference TRBV9 and TRBJ2-4, the full variable domain is DSGVTQTPKHLITATGQRVTLRCSPRSGDLSVYWYQQSLDQGLQFLIQYYNGEERAKGNILERFSAQQFPDLHSELNLSSLELGDSALYFCASSVGTGTFSTVWGAKNIQYFGAGTRLSVL.

The gene calls are TRBV2 and TRBJ2-3; D possibly uses TRBD1 or TRBD2 (5 bases each). This CDR3 is built from 19 residues. Germline V gives CDR1 SNHLY, CDR2 FYNNEI. V was pared by 6 bases and J by 1 base, with 26 bases between. The CDR3 bases are TGTGCCAGCAGGGCTCCCGGGGAGTGGGGGATCTCTCGCACAGATACGCAGTATTTT. This gives the protein CASRAPGEWGISRTDTQYF.

The rearrangement uses TRBV29-1 and TRBJ2-6, with D perhaps TRBD2 (6 bases). The CDR3 is made up of 14 amino acids. Germline CDR1 reads SQVTM; CDR2 reads ANQGSEA. V lost 6 bases and J lost 1, with 10 bases in between. CDR3 DNA: TGCAGCGTCGATGGAGGGTCTGGGGCCAACGTCCTGACTTTC. It codes for CSVDGGSGANVLTF.

The chain is built from TRBV20-1 and TRBJ2-3; no reliable D call. This CDR3 has 11 amino acids. Germline CDR1 reads DFQATT; CDR2 reads SNEGSKA (reference sequence). Trimming pared 5 bases from V and 6 bases from J, leaving 9 bases between. The CDR3 nucleotides are TGCAGTGCTGGACCTCGCGATACGCAGTATTTT. Its protein is CSAGPRDTQYF.

This clonotype was observed a few times. The chain has TRBV21-1 and TRBJ1-1; the table's D call, TRBD1, was not checked against the DNA. TRBV21-1 is recorded as a pseudogene. The CDR3 is 16 residues long. The CDR3 loop is CASRNLGTIQSDEAFF. The CDR3 DNA is TGTGCCAGCAGAAATCTGGGGACAATCCAGTCGGATGAAGCTTTCTTT.

This clonotype was recorded a few times. V is TRBV12-3 or TRBV12-4 and J is TRBJ1-5, with 7 bases matching TRBD1. The V gene end was trimmed by 5 bases and the J gene end by 12 bases; junction bases not matched to a gene: 7. This CDR3 comprises 12 residues. This CDR3 reads CASSTGQQSQHF. Written as DNA, the CDR3 is TGTGCCAGCAGTACGGGACAGCAAAGCCAGCATTTT.

The chain links TRBV12-3 or TRBV12-4 to TRBJ1-2, with D perhaps TRBD1 (5 bases). Trimming took off 7 bases at V and 7 bases at J, with 22 bases between the two ends. The CDR3 runs 15 residues. The CDR3 DNA reads as TGTGCCAGCACTCCCCGGGACCGCCCCTCCCCTGGCTACACCTTC. Translated, it gives CASTPRDRPSPGYTF.

This clonotype occurred a few times. The chain carries TRBV20-1 and TRBJ2-7; TRBD2 is a possible D gene (5 bases). Germline lookup yields CDR1 DFQATT and CDR2 SNEGSKA (reference sequence). The CDR3 length is 15 residues. Trimming took off 4 bases at V and 0 bases at J, with 16 bases between the two ends. CDR3 amino acids: CSAKPPEVVSYEQYF. The CDR3 coding sequence is TGCAGTGCTAAGCCCCCGGAGGTTGTCTCCTACGAGCAGTACTTC.

V and J are TRBV7-2 and TRBJ1-1, with D unresolved. The V end lost 0 bases, the J end lost 1 base, and 12 bases lay between the germline ends. The CDR3 is 16 residues long. Per the germline V gene, CDR1 is SGHTA and CDR2 is FQGNSA. The CDR3 DNA follows: TGTGCCAGCAGCTTAGCGATCGGCAGGTCGAACACTGAAGCTTTCTTT. Amino acid sequence: CASSLAIGRSNTEAFF.

This rearrangement joins TRBV5-1 to TRBJ2-1; 9 nucleotides line up with TRBD2. V was pared by 4 bases and J by 7 bases, with 9 bases of the junction left unmatched. The CDR3 sequence is 15 residues long. CDR1 SGHRS and CDR2 YFSETQ come from the germline V gene. CDR3 residues: CASSNGGTSTNEQFF. The DNA of the CDR3 is TGCGCCAGCAGCAATGGCGGGACTAGCACGAATGAGCAGTTCTTC.

This clonotype was detected only a few times. This chain links TRBV24-1 with TRBJ2-2; 8 bases map to TRBD2. The CDR3 contains 16 residues. V was pared by 4 bases and J by 5 bases, with 8 bases of the junction left unmatched. Germline V gene data show CDR1 as KGHDR and CDR2 as SFDVKD. The CDR3 spells CATSDSGGGPTGELFF. In DNA form, the CDR3 reads TGTGCCACCAGTGACTCCGGGGGGGGCCCTACCGGGGAGCTGTTTTTT.

This clonotype was detected only a few times. The chain uses TRBV5-1 and TRBJ2-2, with 7 positions matching TRBD1. The CDR3 runs 15 residues. Trimming at V came to 6 bases and at J to 0 bases, leaving 5 bases not matched to a gene. Germline V gives CDR1 SGHRS, CDR2 YFSETQ. The CDR3 protein is CASKGAGANTGELFF. CDR3 bases: TGCGCCAGCAAGGGGGCAGGTGCGAACACCGGGGAGCTGTTTTTT. Based on the CDR3 plus reference TRBV5-1 and TRBJ2-2, the full variable domain is KAGVTQTPRYLIKTRGQQVTLSCSPISGHRSVSWYQQTPGQGLQFLFEYFSETQRNKGNFPGRFSGRQFSNSRSEMNVSTLELGDSALYLCASKGAGANTGELFFGEGSRLTVL.

V gene TRBV5-1 combines with J gene TRBJ2-7; no definite D call. The length of the CDR3 is 13 residues. The V end was cut by 2 bases, the J end by 3 bases, with 9 bases between. Germline CDR1 reads SGHRS; CDR2 reads YFSETQ. CDR3 loop: CASSFLPVYEQYF. The CDR3 DNA reads as TGCGCCAGCAGCTTTCTACCCGTCTACGAGCAGTACTTC.

This clonotype has more than one count but fewer than ten. The gene calls are TRBV29-1 and TRBJ2-1; 9 bases map to TRBD2. V shed 6 bases, J shed 1 base, and the junction held 10 bases outside the gene matches. Germline values: CDR1 SQVTM, CDR2 ANQGSEA. This CDR3 has 16 residues. The CDR3, as DNA: TGCAGCGTCGAGACAGCTAGCGGGATGTCCTACAATGAGCAGTTCTTC. Amino acid sequence: CSVETASGMSYNEQFF.

This clonotype was picked up a small number of times. The chain couples TRBV27 to TRBJ2-1; D is unresolved. Trimming removed 7 bases at V and 6 bases at J, with 19 bases between. CDR1 is MNHEY and CDR2 is SMNVEV in the germline V gene (reference sequence). The CDR3 runs 15 residues. As DNA, the CDR3 is TGTGCCAGCAACACCCTCTTCGAGCAGAGCAATGAGCAGTTCTTC. It translates to CASNTLFEQSNEQFF.

The chain is built from TRBV27 and TRBJ2-3; D not certain. Trimming pared 3 bases from V and 0 bases from J, leaving 7 bases between. The CDR3 has 14 residues. The germline gives CDR1 MNHEY, CDR2 SMNVEV (reference sequence). The CDR3 here is CASSFTWSTDTQYF. As DNA, the CDR3 is TGTGCCAGCAGTTTCACATGGAGCACAGATACGCAGTATTTT.

The chain links TRBV18 to TRBJ1-3; the D is unclear. Germline CDR1 is KGHSH and CDR2 is LQKENI. The CDR3 spans 16 residues. The V and J ends lost 3 bases and 0 bases respectively, with 12 bases between them. The CDR3 region has the DNA TGTGCCAGCTCACCGAGTCCAGCCCGCTCTGGAAACACCATATATTTT. Translated: CASSPSPARSGNTIYF.

In its sample, this clonotype was seen a few times. V gene TRBV20-1 combines with J gene TRBJ2-7; 9 nucleotides agree with TRBD1. J gave up 4 bases and V 3 bases, and 7 bases lay outside the gene matches. The CDR3 is 14 amino acids. Germline loops: CDR1 DFQATT, CDR2 SNEGSKA (reference sequence). The CDR3 sequence: CSASKGTGMYEQYF. In DNA, the CDR3 is TGCAGTGCTAGTAAGGGGACAGGGATGTACGAGCAGTACTTC.

This chain links TRBV27 with TRBJ2-4, with D hard to call. Germline CDR1 MNHEY, CDR2 SMNVEV (reference sequence). The CDR3 sequence is 13 residues long. Trimming removed 6 bases from V and 4 bases from J, with 10 bases in between. The CDR3 DNA sequence: TGTGCCAGCAGCCTTGGACGGAAAAACATTCAGTACTTC. As protein: CASSLGRKNIQYF.

The chain employs TRBV27 and TRBJ2-7; no clear D gene. V dropped 2 bases and J dropped 2 bases, with 10 bases sitting between them. The CDR3 length is 14 residues. Germline CDR1 is MNHEY and CDR2 is SMNVEV (reference sequence). CDR3 protein: CASSLRQSTYEQYF. Here the CDR3 DNA reads TGTGCCAGCAGTTTAAGGCAGAGTACCTACGAGCAGTACTTC.

The DNA for the CDR3 is TGCGCCAGCAGCCAAGACAGACCCTCCTCCTACGAGCAGTACTTC. Translation gives CASSQDRPSSYEQYF. The chain is built from TRBV4-1 and TRBJ2-7; D is unclear. V gave up 0 bases and J gave up 0 bases, with 9 bases separating them. The CDR3 totals 15 residues. From germline, CDR1 is MGHRA and CDR2 YSYEKL.

V and J are TRBV12-3 or TRBV12-4 and TRBJ2-7; D remains ambiguous. The CDR3 extends over 15 amino acids. The V gene lost 1 base and the J gene lost 2 bases, with 12 bases spanning the gap. In nucleotides, the CDR3 is TGTGCCAGCAGTTTAGGGCCAGACATCACCTACGAGCAGTACTTC. Its protein is CASSLGPDITYEQYF.

A single count supports this clonotype. This chain's CDR3 is CASSLDPGGSEAFF. The CDR3 nucleotides are TGTGCCAGCAGCTTAGATCCGGGAGGGTCAGAAGCTTTCTTT. V gene TRBV11-2 combines with J gene TRBJ1-1; D gene unclear. The CDR3 totals 14 residues. Germline-derived CDR1 and CDR2 are SGHAT and FQNNGV. V lost 0 bases to trimming and J lost 8 bases, with 13 bases between them.

This chain connects TRBV6-2 or TRBV6-3 to TRBJ1-1; D is possibly TRBD1 (6 bases). From germline, CDR1 is MNHEY and CDR2 SVGEGT. This CDR3 comprises 14 residues. Trimming removed 2 bases at V and 1 base at J, with 8 bases between. Written as DNA, the CDR3 is TGTGCCAGCAGTTACCAGGGGTGGAACACTGAAGCTTTCTTT. Protein: CASSYQGWNTEAFF.

V gene TRBV15 combines with J gene TRBJ1-5; a possible D gene is TRBD1 (5 bases). Trimming shortened V by 0 bases and J by 3 bases, and 18 bases separated the two germline ends. The CDR3 spans 18 residues. CDR1 and CDR2 (germline): LNHNV, YYDKDF (reference sequence). The CDR3 protein is CATSRDHEGRKANQPQHF. The CDR3 DNA sequence: TGTGCCACCAGCAGAGATCATGAGGGGCGGAAGGCCAATCAGCCCCAGCATTTT.